The sequence of this T cell receptor beta chain was determined in a study of T cell responses to AZD1222 COVID-19 vaccine (dated by TCRdb to about 2021). Broadly, across the study: A total of 233 trial participants underwent TCR sequencing, of whom nearly 210 had received two doses of AZD1222 and about 25 had received two doses of the MenACWY control vaccine. Enrollment into the trials was organized by age into subgroups of 18-55, 56-69 and 70-plus years, and those subgroups contained roughly 150, 30 and 60 TCR-sequenced participants, respectively.

Per the germline V gene (reference sequence), SEHNR is the CDR1 and FQNEAQ is the CDR2. Cut back by 7 bases and 4 bases, the V and J ends lie 16 bases apart. The CDR3 measures 14 amino acids from cysteine to phenylalanine. Only the CDR3 portion is preserved as DNA: 42 bases, with reading frame beginning at the first base. Taken with the paper, the label for time point translates to: about 28 days (+/-7) after the second vaccine dose. AZD1222 recipients with second doses at about 4 weeks or about 12 weeks were pooled, because spike-specific TCR depth and breadth did not differ between schedules. Vaccinee samples came from UK trials COV001 and COV002, including a single-blind randomized controlled phase 2/3 trial of AZD1222 (ChAdOx1 nCoV-19) in healthy adults. For TCRbeta chain sequencing, PBMC samples from trial participants were taken at day 0 and at day 28 after the second dose. The CDR3 regions of human TCRbeta chains were analyzed by immunosequencing. Concerning the study's data processing: Repertoire TCRs were checked for matches against a reference library of SARS-CoV-2-specific TCRs that had been generated using the MIRA antigen-specificity platform. Breadth meant the fraction of unique TCRs that were SARS-CoV-2-associated, whereas depth meant the fraction of total T cells that were SARS-CoV-2-associated. Using the MIRA data, each spike-specific TCR was mapped to the spike region that the TCR reacts to and placed in a CD4 or CD8 class. Log10-transformed breadth and depth values were compared by one-way ANOVA with Sidak's multiple comparisons tests. TCRdb's version of the immuneACCESS table is confined to in-frame rearrangements and falls short of the full clone set. An unresolved V gene accounts for under half of the shortfall where checked; the remainder is of unknown origin. The V and J calls and clone size were taken over from that table, and D and trimming were inferred from the DNA. The sample records 85,000 to 90,000 clones, roughly 87% of which are singletons. The biggest ten clones account for 5.3% of the sample.

Broader findings and caveats from the paper: In the small 56-69-year group, the increase in depth fell short of significance, most likely because of low power. Conclusions about previously exposed vaccinees are limited, since just a handful of AZD1222 recipients were seropositive for SARS-CoV-2 at baseline. Reportedly, almost half of the unique spike-specific TCRs recognized epitopes lying outside the regions that are mutated in the B.1.351 and B.1.1.7 variants. Because no samples from the day 14 peak response were available, repertoires could be characterized only after the peak T cell response. After two AZD1222 doses, spike-specific TCR breadth and depth were significantly higher than at day 0 and than in MenACWY recipients. Participants were mostly white British and included more females than males, and it was suggested by the authors that clonal diversity may have been underestimated. CD4 TCRs associated with the vaccine covered the entire spike protein, and the dominant responses were in regions 160-218 and 743-854.

Note on this clone: Its cognate antigen has yet to be identified. No base-level quality is on record; no much larger clone is a single base apart.

The sequenced sample was peripheral blood, obtained 28 days after the second AZD1222 dose. The V and J genes are TRBV7-9 and TRBJ1-2; a tentative D match to TRBD1 spans 6 bases. The TCR was taken from an adult who received the AZD1222 COVID-19 vaccine. The nucleotides are TGTGCCAGCACCCGAGAGGGCAGGGGCTATGGCTACACCTTC. It translates as CASTREGRGYGYTF.